The sequence of this T cell receptor (beta chain) was determined in a study of regulatory T cells in long-lasting Graves disease. Stated time point: newly diagnosed GD, antithyroid drugs for less than 3 months. Making the TCR library involved RNA that had been extracted from PBMCs. The table lists this clonotype with a few counts. The junction had 7 bases not matched to a gene; V was cut back by 0 bases and J by 3 bases. The CDR3 sequence is 16 residues long. CDR1 SGHRS and CDR2 YFSETQ come from the germline V gene. According to the study, TCR beta libraries were built with iRepertoire HTBI primers and CDR3-region Arm-PCR. Each CDR3 protein is one row after TCRdb ran MiXCR on the multiplex PCR reads. The table shows about 500,000 distinct CDR3 sequences, with around 15% occurring only once. These same data were also listed under a study on T cells in Graves' hyperthyroidism and ophthalmopathy.

The rearrangement uses TRBV5-1 and TRBJ2-3; 7 nucleotides align to TRBD2. The material sequenced was peripheral blood mononuclear cells (PBMCs), taken at new diagnosis, from a patient treated with antithyroid drugs. The sequence came from a man aged 35 to 55 with Graves disease. This CDR3 reads CASSLDGRAGTDTQYF. The CDR3 bases are TGCGCCAGCAGCTTGGATGGGAGGGCGGGTACAGATACGCAGTATTTT.